This T cell receptor (beta chain) derives from a study of neoadjuvant nivolumab and ipilimumab in lung cancer. General study results and limits: Only two of four nivolumab-treated tumors gained richness and clonality by surgery.

Looked up from germline, CDR1 is LGHNA and CDR2 is YSLEER. V gave up 0 bases and J gave up 4 bases, with 13 bases separating them. The CDR3 is 16 amino acids. This clone is a singleton in its sample. What it binds is not known. Assay used: immunoSEQ multiplex PCR; TCRdb lists only in-frame clones, some missing. This sample yields 19,000 or so clones, of which roughly 79% are seen a single time; 7.5% to 9% belongs to the top ten. The TCR comes from an adult with non-small cell lung cancer. The rearrangement uses TRBV4-3 and TRBJ2-1; unclear D gene. The sample here was tumor tissue, taken after neoadjuvant nivolumab, alone or with ipilimumab, at or shortly before surgery. Here the CDR3 DNA reads TGCGCCAGCAGCCAAGATCCCCAGGTGGCTTACAATGAGCAGTTCTTC. It yields the protein CASSQDPQVAYNEQFF.